This T cell receptor beta chain was captured in a study of tumor and adjacent non-tumor tissue in lung cancer. This clonotype was counted once. Its antigen is undetermined. One end of the junction varies from germline; a read error may be responsible. The CDR3 totals 14 residues. CDR1 and CDR2 from the germline V gene are MNHEY and SVGAGI. Study-wide findings and caveats: In normal lung, the top 100 clones were significantly more dominant than in tumor.

The template was RNA from unsorted bulk tissue. A modified ARM-PCR protocol with three rounds of nested PCR amplified TCRbeta. TCRdb reprocessed the multiplex PCR reads with MiXCR, giving one entry per CDR3 protein. The sample includes approximately 71,000 distinct CDR3 sequences, 60% of them seen just once. V gene TRBV6-5 combines with J gene TRBJ2-1, with D perhaps TRBD2 (6 bases). The sequencing input was lung tumor tissue. The TCR was taken from a man over 45 with non-small cell lung cancer. CDR3 amino acids: CASSRTGEYNEQIF. CDR3 DNA sequence: TGTGCCAGCAGTCGGACGGGGGAGTACAATGAGCAGATCTTC.